The 18 T cell receptor beta chains below all came from one sample that was sequenced in a study of cytomegalovirus exposure and HLA in healthy donors. 60 Vbeta and 13 Jbeta primers were used in PCR. The method was immunoSEQ multiplex PCR; TCRdb's version includes in-frame clones alone and lacks a portion of them. The sample gives 150,000 to 180,000 clones, 65% to 80% of which show up once; about 4% is in the top ten. The specimen sequenced was PBMCs. These receptors all stem from a woman between 35 and 50 years old in good health and CMV-seronegative.

The count of this clone is one. The chain uses TRBV7-8 and TRBJ2-7; D is uncertain. The germline V and J ends were trimmed by 5 bases and 2 bases, with 10 bases remaining between them. Germline CDR1 SGHVS, CDR2 FQNEAQ. CDR3 length: 13 residues. CDR3 bases: TGTGCCAGCAGCCTCCTCCGGGCCTACGAGCAGTACTTC. It translates to CASSLLRAYEQYF. Full variable domain (outside the CDR3, taken from reference TRBV7-8 and TRBJ2-7): GAGVSQSPRYKVAKRGQDVALRCDPISGHVSLFWYQQALGQGPEFLTYFQNEAQLDKSGLPSDRFFAERPEGSVSTLKIQRTQQEDSAVYLCASSLLRAYEQYFGPGTRLTVT.

The count of this clone is one. For the CDR3, the DNA is TGTGCCCTAAGACAGGGACTGGGCTATGGCTACACCTTC. This encodes CALRQGLGYGYTF. The chain combines TRBV10-3 with TRBJ1-2; 7 bases are shared with TRBD1. The CDR3 extends over 13 amino acids. Germline V CDR1 and CDR2: ENHRY, SYGVKD. Losses at the gene ends were 11 bases for V and 4 bases for J; bases not matched to a gene: 10.

J is TRBJ2-7 and V is TRBV5-1, with a weak D call TRBD1 (6 bases). The CDR3 totals 16 residues. Germline V gene lookup returns CDR1 SGHRS and CDR2 YFSETQ. Trimming removed 3 bases from V and 0 bases from J, with 16 bases in between. In DNA form, the CDR3 reads TGCGCCAGCAGCTACGTATACAGGGCGAGCTCCTACGAGCAGTACTTC. Protein product: CASSYVYRASSYEQYF.

The chain joins TRBV5-8 to TRBJ1-2; TRBD1 agrees at 7 bases. The CDR3 runs 15 residues. Looked up from germline, CDR1 is SGHTS and CDR2 is YDEGEE. V trimming: 4 bases; J trimming: 8 bases; junction bases outside the gene matches: 14. CDR3: CASSPAGQTYIGYTF. CDR3 DNA sequence: TGTGCCAGCAGCCCGGCGGGACAGACTTATATCGGCTACACCTTC.

V is TRBV5-1 and J is TRBJ2-1; TRBD2 matches at 8 bases. CDR1 and CDR2 from the germline V gene are SGHRS and YFSETQ. V shed 0 bases and J 4 bases; nucleotides not matched to a gene: 6. The CDR3 is made up of 16 amino acids. The CDR3 loop reads CASSLVPAGEYNEQFF. In DNA, the CDR3 is TGCGCCAGCAGCTTGGTTCCAGCGGGGGAGTACAATGAGCAGTTCTTC.

The chain has TRBV4-2 and TRBJ1-2; possibly TRBD1 for D (6 bases). The CDR3 is made up of 16 amino acids. Trimming removed 1 base at V and 0 bases at J, with 12 bases between. CDR1 is LGHNA and CDR2 is YNFKEQ in the germline V gene. CDR3 DNA sequence: TGTGCCAGCAGCCAAGCTTCCGGGACATCTAACTATGGCTACACCTTC. Residues: CASSQASGTSNYGYTF.

This sequence joins TRBV19 and TRBJ1-4; 8 bases map to TRBD1. This CDR3 comprises 15 residues. V was clipped by 3 bases and J by 7 bases; unmatched bases: 7. Germline CDR1 is LNHDA and CDR2 is SQIVND (reference sequence). The CDR3 region has the DNA TGTGCCAGTAGTATTGGGCAGGGGGCGCCTGAAAAACTGTTTTTT. Protein sequence: CASSIGQGAPEKLFF.

Comment on this clone: At one boundary the junction diverges from the germline segment, which might be a read error. This chain connects TRBV6-1 to TRBJ2-3, with 7 bases fitting TRBD2. CDR1 MNHNS and CDR2 SASEGT come from the germline V gene. The CDR3 contains 15 residues. The CDR3 sequence: CASSSERGSIDTQYF. CDR3 nucleotide sequence: TGTGCCAGCAGTTCCGAGCGGGGAAGCATAGATACGCAGTATTTT.

The chain joins TRBV6-5 to TRBJ2-7; 7 bases line up with TRBD1. The CDR3 covers 14 residues. The V gene's germline CDR1 is MNHEY and CDR2 SVGAGI. After removal of 2 bases from V and 5 bases from J, the junction contained 6 bases not matched to a gene. The CDR3 DNA sequence: TGTGCCAGCAGTTACGACAGGGTTATGAACGAGCAGTACTTC. Translating it yields CASSYDRVMNEQYF.

The rearrangement links TRBV29-1 to TRBJ2-1; D call uncertain. CDR1 and CDR2 (germline): SQVTM, ANQGSEA. Trimming left V 3 bases short and J 5 bases short, with 8 bases between. CDR3 length: 12 amino acids. The chain's CDR3 is CSVDNSNNEQFF. CDR3 nucleotide sequence: TGCAGCGTTGACAACAGCAACAATGAGCAGTTCTTC.

The J gene is TRBJ1-2, the V gene TRBV30; D remains ambiguous. The CDR3 sequence is 11 residues long. Germline V gene data show CDR1 as GTSNPN and CDR2 as SVGIG (reference sequence). V gave up 2 bases and J gave up 8 bases, with 9 bases separating them. CDR3 sequence reads: CAWSPGKGYTF. In DNA form, the CDR3 reads TGTGCCTGGAGTCCCGGGAAAGGCTACACCTTC.

The CDR3 region is CASSPDSVEPYNEQFF. The DNA of the CDR3 is TGCGCCAGCAGTCCTGATAGCGTAGAACCCTACAATGAGCAGTTCTTC. The chain has TRBV10-2 and TRBJ2-1; D may be TRBD2 (5 bases). Germline V gene sequence: CDR1 WSHSY, CDR2 SAAADI. V was cut by 5 bases and J by 2 bases, with 16 bases left in between. The CDR3 is made up of 16 amino acids.

This chain connects TRBV28 to TRBJ2-4, with 7 bases lining up with TRBD2. In germline, CDR1 is MDHEN, CDR2 SYDVKM. With V trimmed by 10 bases and J by 3 bases, 6 bases remained unmatched. The CDR3 loop spans 13 amino acids. The CDR3 DNA is TGTGCCATCAGGGAGGGCGTCAAAAACATTCAGTACTTC. This sequence encodes CAIREGVKNIQYF.

This chain uses TRBV6-6 with TRBJ2-7, with TRBD1 identical over 8 bases. Germline V gene data show CDR1 as MNHNY and CDR2 as SVGAGI (reference sequence). The ends lost 6 bases at V and 3 bases at J; junction bases unmatched: 7. The CDR3 has 14 residues. CDR3 DNA sequence: TGTGCCAGCAGGGAGACAGGGGCCAACTACGAGCAGTACTTC. This gives the protein CASRETGANYEQYF.

The J gene is TRBJ2-5, the V gene TRBV7-8; 10 bases match TRBD1. Trimming cost V 5 bases and J 0 bases; bases outside gene matches: 6. Germline lookup yields CDR1 SGHVS and CDR2 FQNEAQ. This CDR3 is 16 amino acids long. This CDR3 reads CASSPWTGGDQETQYF. CDR3 nucleotide sequence: TGTGCCAGCAGCCCCTGGACAGGGGGGGACCAAGAGACCCAGTACTTC.

This clone was recorded only once. The V gene is TRBV9, the J gene TRBJ2-1; 7 bases match TRBD2. Losses at the gene ends were 0 bases for V and 9 bases for J; bases not matched to a gene: 9. The CDR3 is 15 residues long. In germline, CDR1 is SGDLS, CDR2 YYNGEE. CDR3 in amino acids: CASSVAPRSGGEQFF. CDR3 bases: TGTGCCAGCAGCGTAGCTCCTAGATCGGGAGGTGAGCAGTTCTTC.

The chain recombines TRBV5-6 with TRBJ2-4, with TRBD1 matching over 9 bases. From germline, CDR1 is SGHDT and CDR2 YYEEEE. This CDR3 spans 14 amino acids. V lost 0 bases to trimming and J lost 7 bases; unmatched junction nucleotides: 2. In nucleotides, the CDR3 is TGTGCCAGCAGCTTGGGACAGGGGGGGAACATTCAGTACTTC. The encoded protein is CASSLGQGGNIQYF. Using reference TRBV5-6 and TRBJ2-4 for the parts outside the CDR3, the full variable domain is DAGVTQSPTHLIKTRGQQVTLRCSPKSGHDTVSWYQQALGQGPQFIFQYYEEEERQRGNFPDRFSGHQFPNYSSELNVNALLLGDSALYLCASSLGQGGNIQYFGAGTRLSVL.

The chain carries TRBV10-2 and TRBJ1-4; the D gene is possibly TRBD1 (5 bases). The germline CDR1 and CDR2 sequences are WSHSY and SAAADI. This CDR3 is 14 amino acids long. Deletions cut 7 bases from V and 2 bases from J, with 11 bases between. Written as DNA, the CDR3 is TGCGCCAGCACCTGGGGGGGTACTAATGAAAAACTGTTTTTT. Its translation: CASTWGGTNEKLFF.